This is a list of T cell receptor beta chains from one sample in a study of blood T cell repertoires in COVID-19. Using immunoSEQ multiplex PCR, the repertoire was profiled, and TCRdb retains in-frame clones only, with some absent. The repertoire consists of about 120,000 clones, with approximately 80% occurring once and the leading ten covering 2.5%. Sequencing was carried out using peripheral blood. These receptors were taken from a man in his forties or fifties with acute or convalescent COVID-19. Both conserved end residues are part of each CDR3. A D gene is named only where the DNA matches it firmly. Expanded clones are given a class, and other clones once, few, many or no size at all.

V	size	D	J	CDR3	DNA
TRBV25-1	.	TRBD2	TRBJ2-7	CASSEFASGRSYEQYF	TGTGCCAGCAGTGAATTTGCTAGCGGGAGGTCCTACGAGCAGTACTTC
TRBV27	.	TRBD1	TRBJ1-6	CASSLGGWTGNSPLHF	TGTGCCAGCAGTTTAGGAGGATGGACAGGGAATTCACCCCTCCACTTT
TRBV30	once	TRBD2	TRBJ2-3	CAWSVGGTSTDTQYF	TGTGCCTGGAGTGTGGGGGGGACTAGCACAGATACGCAGTATTTT
TRBV9	.	TRBD1	TRBJ1-5	CASSVGGQNNQPQHF	TGTGCCAGCAGCGTAGGGGGACAGAACAATCAGCCCCAGCATTTT
TRBV27	.	TRBD2	TRBJ2-1	CASSLLAGPHNEQFF	TGTGCCAGCAGTTTACTAGCGGGGCCTCACAATGAGCAGTTCTTC
TRBV28	once	TRBD2	TRBJ2-7	CASSPWGSGRGNEQYF	TGTGCCAGCTCTCCCTGGGGTAGCGGGAGGGGGAACGAGCAGTACTTC
TRBV28	.	.	TRBJ1-5	CASSSFLTDFSNQPQHF	TGTGCCAGCAGTTCATTCTTGACAGACTTCAGCAATCAGCCCCAGCATTTT
TRBV18	few	.	TRBJ2-7	CASSAGHTYYEQYF	TGTGCCAGCTCAGCCGGACACACCTACTACGAGCAGTACTTC
TRBV11-3	.	TRBD1	TRBJ2-1	CASSPGNRGFYNEQFF	TGTGCCAGCAGCCCCGGAAACAGGGGTTTTTACAATGAGCAGTTCTTC
TRBV7-9	.	TRBD1	TRBJ1-6	CASSLGQAPGSPLHF	TGTGCCAGCAGCCTCGGACAGGCGCCAGGGTCACCCCTCCACTTT
TRBV4-2	.	TRBD2	TRBJ2-7	CASSQELAGGYEQYF	TGTGCCAGCAGCCAAGAACTAGCGGGAGGGTACGAGCAGTACTTC
TRBV3-1/TRBV3-2	.	.	TRBJ1-2	CASSQPWEYGYTF	TGTGCCAGCAGCCAGCCCTGGGAGTATGGCTACACCTTC
TRBV27	.	TRBD1	TRBJ1-4	CASRSEGAENEKLFF	TGTGCCAGCCGATCCGAGGGGGCGGAAAATGAAAAACTGTTTTTT
TRBV6-1	.	.	TRBJ1-2	CASSEGQGTYGYTF	TGTGCCAGCAGTGAAGGGCAGGGGACCTATGGCTACACCTTC
TRBV27	few	TRBD2	TRBJ2-7	CASSLSIGRASYEQYF	TGTGCCAGCAGTTTATCGATCGGGAGGGCCTCCTACGAGCAGTACTTC
TRBV7-9	.	.	TRBJ2-5	CASSPRGGGVQTQYF	TGTGCCAGCAGCCCCCGAGGGGGCGGGGTGCAGACCCAGTACTTC
TRBV19	few	.	TRBJ1-1	CASRPGTSNTEAFF	TGTGCCAGTAGGCCTGGGACATCAAACACTGAAGCTTTCTTT
TRBV7-2	.	.	TRBJ2-7	CASSPASDSHYEQYF	TGTGCCAGCAGCCCCGCCTCTGACAGCCACTACGAGCAGTACTTC
TRBV9	few	.	TRBJ2-5	CASSVGPSPKETQYF	TGTGCCAGCAGCGTAGGGCCTAGCCCTAAAGAGACCCAGTACTTC
TRBV3-1/TRBV3-2	.	.	TRBJ1-2	CASSPGNYGYTF	TGTGCCAGCAGCCCAGGGAACTATGGCTACACCTTC
TRBV28	.	TRBD1	TRBJ1-1	CASDSGQGISEAFF	TGTGCCAGCGACTCGGGACAGGGGATCTCTGAAGCTTTCTTT
TRBV18	.	.	TRBJ1-1	CASSPTASGEAFF	TGTGCCAGCTCACCGACAGCATCGGGTGAAGCTTTCTTT
TRBV7-9	.	TRBD1	TRBJ1-2	CASSWDRVDYGYTF	TGTGCCAGCAGCTGGGACAGGGTGGACTATGGCTACACCTTC
TRBV30	.	.	TRBJ1-3	CAWSSQTVPGNTIYF	TGTGCCTGGAGTTCCCAGACAGTTCCTGGAAACACCATATATTTT
TRBV18	.	.	TRBJ1-4	CASSPNQDSNEKLFF	TGTGCCAGCTCACCAAATCAGGACAGTAATGAAAAACTGTTTTTT
TRBV27	.	TRBD1	TRBJ1-4	CASSWTGLNEKLFF	TGTGCCAGCAGTTGGACAGGGTTAAATGAAAAACTGTTTTTT
TRBV7-9	.	TRBD1	TRBJ1-1	CASSLEGQTNEAFF	TGTGCCAGCAGCTTAGAGGGACAGACAAATGAAGCTTTCTTT
TRBV3-1/TRBV3-2	.	TRBD1	TRBJ2-1	CASSLTRGRAGRSYNEQFF	TGTGCCAGCAGCCTGACGAGGGGGCGTGCGGGTCGGTCCTACAATGAGCAGTTCTTC
TRBV10-3	once	.	TRBJ2-5	CAITPRGGETQYF	TGTGCCATCACACCTCGGGGAGGAGAGACCCAGTACTTC
TRBV6-5	.	.	TRBJ1-4	CAGSDRRSEKLFF	TGTGCCGGCAGCGATAGAAGGAGTGAAAAACTGTTTTTT
TRBV10-3	.	.	TRBJ1-1	CATIGAGPNTEAFF	TGTGCCACCATCGGCGCGGGGCCCAACACTGAAGCTTTCTTT
TRBV2	.	.	TRBJ2-1	CASRDWARGGNEQFF	TGTGCCAGCAGGGACTGGGCCCGGGGAGGTAATGAGCAGTTCTTC
TRBV30	once	.	TRBJ1-4	CAWSEGDEKLFF	TGTGCCTGGAGTGAAGGAGACGAAAAACTGTTTTTT
TRBV5-6	.	.	TRBJ2-1	CASSPREVYGYNEQFF	TGTGCCAGCAGCCCCAGAGAGGTGTATGGCTACAATGAGCAGTTCTTC
TRBV5-4	.	.	TRBJ2-7	CASSLGLEGSSNEQYF	TGTGCCAGCAGCTTGGGTCTAGAGGGTTCGTCGAACGAGCAGTACTTC
TRBV30	.	TRBD1	TRBJ2-7	CAWRDRGHYEQYF	TGTGCCTGGAGGGACAGGGGACACTACGAGCAGTACTTC
TRBV5-6	.	TRBD1	TRBJ2-7	CASSYDRAYEQYF	TGTGCCAGCAGTTATGACAGGGCCTACGAGCAGTACTTC
TRBV19	.	.	TRBJ1-2	CASSIGQLNGYTF	TGTGCCAGTAGTATTGGACAGCTCAATGGCTACACCTTC
TRBV11-2	.	.	TRBJ1-6	CASSLDRVRGNSPLHF	TGTGCCAGCAGCTTAGATAGAGTCAGGGGCAATTCACCCCTCCACTTT
TRBV5-4	.	TRBD2	TRBJ2-1	CASSDEKRGLHEQFF	TGTGCCAGCAGCGACGAGAAGCGGGGGCTCCATGAGCAGTTCTTC
TRBV14	.	.	TRBJ1-1	CASSQALSNTEAFF	TGTGCCAGCAGCCAAGCTTTATCGAACACTGAAGCTTTCTTT
TRBV7-9	few	.	TRBJ1-6	CASSLGLGAGQGSPLHF	TGTGCCAGCAGCTTAGGTCTCGGTGCAGGCCAGGGGTCACCCCTCCACTTT
TRBV10-3	.	.	TRBJ1-2	CAISESRDSYGYTF	TGTGCCATCAGTGAGTCGAGAGACAGCTATGGCTACACCTTC
TRBV6-1	.	TRBD2	TRBJ2-1	CASSEAAGLVDEQFF	TGTGCCAGCAGTGAAGCCGCGGGACTAGTGGATGAGCAGTTCTTC
TRBV27	.	TRBD2	TRBJ2-2	CASSMAGGNTGELFF	TGTGCCAGCAGTATGGCGGGAGGGAACACCGGGGAGCTGTTTTTT
TRBV5-4	.	TRBD2	TRBJ2-3	CASSNLAGLTDTQYF	TGTGCCAGCAGCAATTTAGCGGGACTCACAGATACGCAGTATTTT
TRBV7-3	.	TRBD1	TRBJ1-2	CASSLFSHIFGTGGILGGYTF	TGTGCCAGCAGCTTATTTTCTCATATCTTTGGGACAGGGGGCATATTGGGAGGCTACACCTTC
TRBV2	.	TRBD1	TRBJ2-1	CASRDGQGGEQFF	TGTGCCAGCAGGGACGGACAGGGTGGTGAGCAGTTCTTC
TRBV13	medium-sized	.	TRBJ1-2	CASSSRQQLPIYGYTF	TGTGCCAGCAGCTCCCGGCAACAGCTACCGATCTATGGCTACACCTTC
TRBV2	.	TRBD1	TRBJ1-4	CASSVTPGQGVFGEKLFF	TGTGCCAGCAGTGTTACACCGGGACAGGGAGTCTTTGGTGAAAAACTGTTTTTT